These T cell receptor beta chains were read from a single sample in a study of T-cell memory formation after mild COVID-19. From the 5' RACE reads, TCRdb called clonotypes with MiXCR, one entry per CDR3 protein. The sample lists 250,000 to 300,000 distinct CDR3 sequences, 16% occurring once. The sample was PBMCs or a T cell subset sorted from them (not recorded which). These receptors originate from a man between 18 and 29 years old who had mild COVID-19 (a few samples of this study predate the infection). Cell type and time point are not known. Both conserved end residues are part of each CDR3. A D gene is named only where the DNA matches it firmly. Where a row states a size, it is once, few, many or the class of an expanded clone; other rows omit it.

d_call	clone_size	v_call	j_call	cdr3_nt	cdr3_aa
TRBD1	many	TRBV23-1	TRBJ2-7	TGCGCCAGCAACCGGGACAGGGGCCCCCTTAGCGAGCAGTACTTC	CASNRDRGPLSEQYF
NA	few	TRBV5-1	TRBJ1-1	TGCGCCAGCAGCTTAGGTAGGAGGGTGGACCAGGGGAACACTGAAGCTTTCTTT	CASSLGRRVDQGNTEAFF
TRBD1	NA	TRBV12-3/TRBV12-4	TRBJ1-5	TGTGCCAGCAGTTTTTCGGGACAGGGAGGATCAGCCCAGCATTTT	CASSFSGQGGSAQHF
NA	NA	TRBV7-2	TRBJ1-4	TGTGCCAGCAGCTTTGGTCCTAATGAAAAACTGTTTTTT	CASSFGPNEKLFF
NA	few	TRBV6-5	TRBJ1-1	TGTGCCAGCAGTAAGCGGGTCGGGAACACTGAAGCTTTCTTT	CASSKRVGNTEAFF
TRBD2	NA	TRBV12-3/TRBV12-4	TRBJ2-1	TGTGCCAGCAGTTTGGGACTAGCGACCAACAATGAGCAGTTCTTC	CASSLGLATNNEQFF
TRBD1	few	TRBV6-5	TRBJ1-6	TGTGCCAGCAGTTCGATAGGGGGCGGGAATTCACCCCTCCACTTT	CASSSIGGGNSPLHF
TRBD1	few	TRBV7-2	TRBJ1-5	TGTGCCAGCAGCGGGGACAGGGCCCAGCCCCAGCATTTT	CASSGDRAQPQHF
NA	few	TRBV27	TRBJ2-2	TGTGCCAGCAGTTACCGGCTTGGTGGCACCGGGGAGCTGTTTTTT	CASSYRLGGTGELFF
TRBD2	few	TRBV5-1	TRBJ2-3	TGCGCCAGCAGCCTGGGACTAGCGGGGATAGATACGCAGTATTTT	CASSLGLAGIDTQYF
NA	few	TRBV20-1	TRBJ1-1	TGCAGTGTCTCAGCCCAGGCCCTGAACACTGAAGCTTTCTTT	CSVSAQALNTEAFF
NA	NA	TRBV12-5	TRBJ2-1	TGTGCTAGTGGTTTGGTACCTGGGAATGAGCAGTTCTTC	CASGLVPGNEQFF
TRBD2	NA	TRBV20-1	TRBJ2-5	TGCAGTGCTAGAGAGAGGACTAGCGGAGAGACCCAGTACTTC	CSARERTSGETQYF
NA	NA	TRBV20-1	TRBJ1-2	TGCAGTGCCTCCCCGGGGGAAGGCTACACCTTC	CSASPGEGYTF
TRBD2	few	TRBV4-1	TRBJ2-3	TGCGCCAGCAGCCAAGGCAGCGGGGGAACAGATACGCAGTATTTT	CASSQGSGGTDTQYF
NA	few	TRBV6-5	TRBJ1-1	TGTGCCAGCATGAATAGTCCGGCAGGGCGAGTCACTGAAGCTTTCTTT	CASMNSPAGRVTEAFF
TRBD2	few	TRBV29-1	TRBJ2-5	TGCAGCGGATCTAGCGGGGGTGAGACCCAGTACTTC	CSGSSGGETQYF
TRBD2	NA	TRBV5-6	TRBJ2-3	TGTGCCAGCAGCTTGCTAGCGGGGAGTAGATATACGCAGTATTTT	CASSLLAGSRYTQYF
NA	NA	TRBV2	TRBJ1-2	TGTGCCAGCAGTGTCATTCGGGAAGGGTATGGCTACACCTTC	CASSVIREGYGYTF
NA	few	TRBV20-1	TRBJ2-1	TGCAGTGCTCTGGGGGGCATCTCACTCTACAATGAGCAGTTCTTC	CSALGGISLYNEQFF
NA	few	TRBV13	TRBJ1-6	TGTGCCAGCAGCATATTTTTGGGCAGCAATTCACCCCTCCACTTT	CASSIFLGSNSPLHF
NA	many	TRBV9	TRBJ2-2	TGTGCCAGCAGCGTAGGGGAACAGCCGAACACCGGGGAGCTGTTTTTT	CASSVGEQPNTGELFF
NA	NA	TRBV20-1	TRBJ2-6	TGCAGTGCTAGAGGGGGGAACTCTGGGGCCAACGTCCTGACTTTC	CSARGGNSGANVLTF
TRBD1	many	TRBV15	TRBJ2-3	TGTGCCACCAGCAGAGGGACAGGGCGGATTGCAGATACGCAGTATTTT	CATSRGTGRIADTQYF
TRBD1	few	TRBV5-1	TRBJ1-2	TGCGCCAGCAGCTTTGAGGGACAGGAACTAAGATATGGCTACACCTTC	CASSFEGQELRYGYTF
NA	NA	TRBV7-9	TRBJ1-3	TGTGCCAGCAGCGAACTGGGTCTCTCTGGAAACACCATATATTTT	CASSELGLSGNTIYF
TRBD2	few	TRBV2	TRBJ2-5	TGTGCCAGTACCGGGACTATCCAAGAGACCCAGTACTTC	CASTGTIQETQYF